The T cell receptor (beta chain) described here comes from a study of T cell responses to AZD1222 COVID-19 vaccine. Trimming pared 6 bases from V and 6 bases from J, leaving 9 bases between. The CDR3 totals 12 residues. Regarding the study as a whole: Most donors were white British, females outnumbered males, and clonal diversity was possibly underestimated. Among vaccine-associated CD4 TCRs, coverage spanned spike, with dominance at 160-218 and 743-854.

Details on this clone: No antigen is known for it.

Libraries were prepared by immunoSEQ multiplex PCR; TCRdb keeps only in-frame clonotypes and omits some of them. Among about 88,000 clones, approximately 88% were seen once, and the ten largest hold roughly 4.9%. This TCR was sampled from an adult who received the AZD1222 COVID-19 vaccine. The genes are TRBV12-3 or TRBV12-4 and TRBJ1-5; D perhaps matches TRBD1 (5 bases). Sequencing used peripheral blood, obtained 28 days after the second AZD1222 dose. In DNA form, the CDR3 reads TGTGCCAGCAGACCCGGGGCTCAGCCCCAGCATTTT. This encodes CASRPGAQPQHF.